This T cell receptor beta chain appears in the sequencing data of a study of blood T cells in healthy people across ages. Study-level findings and limits: Higher diversity, along with more naive CD4+ cells, distinguished long-lived donors from aged donors.

The germline V and J ends were trimmed by 0 bases and 7 bases, with 12 bases remaining between them. Germline V gene data show CDR1 as KGHDR and CDR2 as SFDVKD. The CDR3 is made up of 15 amino acids. In the case of this clonotype: Its antigen is not identified.

The use of a sample-barcoded 5' primer and a J-beta primer mix characterized a second PCR of roughly 6 to 11 cycles. Every cDNA molecule bore a tag from a template-switch adaptor containing 12 random nucleotides. TCRdb redid the calling of the 5' RACE reads with MiXCR, one entry per CDR3 protein. The sample yields approximately 490,000 distinct CDR3 sequences, under 30% seen once. These data also featured in a second study, about T cells of mothers and their children.

The sequenced material came from blood. V is TRBV24-1 and J is TRBJ2-1, with D possibly TRBD2 on 6 matching bases. The clonotype was recovered from a boy between 10 and 17 years old in good health. CDR3 in amino acids: CATSDLGGGGNEQFF. CDR3 sequence (DNA): TGTGCCACCAGTGATTTGGGGGGAGGAGGGAATGAGCAGTTCTTC.